The next 23 T cell receptor beta chains were all read from a single sample in a study of beta chain features in type 1 diabetes. What was sequenced were expressed TCRB transcripts, since all of the isolated RNA had been reverse transcribed. Sequenced by immunoSEQ multiplex PCR; TCRdb stores in-frame clones only, minus some. The sample lists 300,000 to 350,000 clones; around 20% were seen once. The sequencing sample was made of naive CD4+ T cells from blood. Receptors originate from a woman aged 18-29 years in good health.

V and J are TRBV4-2 and TRBJ1-1, with D unresolved. The CDR3 is 14 amino acids. Germline V gives CDR1 LGHNA, CDR2 YNFKEQ. V was cut by 0 bases and J by 7 bases, with 12 bases left in between. Here the CDR3 DNA reads TGTGCCAGCAGCCAAGAATGGGCCCAACGTGAAGCTTTCTTT. It translates to CASSQEWAQREAFF.

In its sample, this clone was seen a few times. The chain is built from TRBV30 and TRBJ2-7; 7 bases are a match to TRBD1. V lost 6 bases and J lost 5; bases outside the gene matches: 10. The length of the CDR3 is 13 residues. Looked up from germline, CDR1 is GTSNPN and CDR2 is SVGIG (reference sequence). CDR3 residues: CACTGDVPHEQYF. The CDR3 DNA is TGTGCCTGCACAGGGGACGTACCCCACGAGCAGTACTTC.

In its sample, this clone was seen a few times. V gene TRBV12-5 combines with J gene TRBJ1-6; D remains ambiguous. The germline gives CDR1 LGHNT, CDR2 FRNRAP. With 0 bases removed from V and 7 bases from J, the gap between germline ends came to 13 bases. CDR3 size: 16 residues. The CDR3 nucleotides are TGTGCTAGTGGTTTGGTACCCCCGGGGAGGAATTCACCCCTCCACTTT. Translation: CASGLVPPGRNSPLHF.

This clone appeared a few times. Distinct nucleotide sequences in the sample also encode this CDR3. The rearrangement links TRBV30 to TRBJ2-7; a weak D match, TRBD1 (5 bases). Per germline, CDR1 GTSNPN and CDR2 SVGIG (reference sequence). The CDR3 contains 13 residues. Trimming cost V 0 bases and J 0 bases, with 6 bases left between them. The CDR3 loop reads CAWSVGDSYEQYF. CDR3 coding DNA: TGTGCCTGGAGTGTAGGGGACTCCTACGAGCAGTACTTC. Combining the CDR3 with reference TRBV30 and TRBJ2-7 gives the whole variable domain SQTIHQWPATLVQPVGSPLSLECTVEGTSNPNLYWYRQAAGRGLQLLFYSVGIGQISSEVPQNLSASRPQDRQFILSSKKLLLSDSGFYLCAWSVGDSYEQYFGPGTRLTVT.

This clone was seen more than once but under ten times. The genes are TRBV7-9 and TRBJ1-1, with D perhaps matching TRBD1 (6 bases). V was clipped by 5 bases and J by 8 bases, with 12 bases between them. The CDR3 loop spans 12 amino acids. The V gene's germline CDR1 is SEHNR and CDR2 FQNEAQ (reference sequence). CDR3 loop: CASSRQVGEAFF. DNA for the CDR3: TGTGCCAGCAGCCGACAGGTCGGGGAAGCTTTCTTT.

This sequence joins TRBV4-1 and TRBJ2-3; TRBD1 agrees at 8 bases. J gave up 2 bases and V 2 bases, and 6 bases lay outside the gene matches. The germline V gene has CDR1 MGHRA and CDR2 YSYEKL. The CDR3 has 16 amino acids. The chain's CDR3 is CASSQFYRGDTDTQYF. CDR3 nucleotide sequence: TGCGCCAGCAGCCAATTTTACAGGGGGGACACAGATACGCAGTATTTT.

This clone was seen more than once but under ten times. The chain joins TRBV7-2 to TRBJ2-6; 8 positions agree with TRBD1. V lost 1 base to trimming and J lost 0 bases; unmatched junction nucleotides: 5. This CDR3 spans 18 amino acids. The germline gives CDR1 SGHTA, CDR2 FQGNSA. The DNA of the CDR3 is TGTGCCAGCAGCTTAGTTCCAGGGGGCCTCTCTGGGGCCAACGTCCTGACTTTC. Translation: CASSLVPGGLSGANVLTF.

In this sample, this clone turned up a few times. The rearrangement links TRBV5-1 to TRBJ1-5; possible D gene TRBD1, 6 bases. The CDR3 sequence is 14 residues long. V was cut by 4 bases and J by 5 bases, with 13 bases left in between. Germline CDR1 is SGHRS and CDR2 is YFSETQ. The CDR3 protein is CASSPSGGYQPQHF. The CDR3 DNA reads TGCGCCAGCAGCCCCAGCGGGGGCTATCAGCCCCAGCATTTT.

J is TRBJ1-2 and V is TRBV7-2; D possibly corresponds to TRBD1 (6 bases). Germline V gene sequence: CDR1 SGHTA, CDR2 FQGNSA. The ends were cut back, 5 bases at V and 3 bases at J, with 13 bases in the middle. The CDR3 has 14 residues. The CDR3, as DNA: TGTGCCAGCAGCGTCGGGACAAGATACTATGGCTACACCTTC. It codes for CASSVGTRYYGYTF.

Worth noting for this clone: Other DNA sequences of this sample code for an identical CDR3. The chain has TRBV4-1 and TRBJ2-5; D not certain. The CDR3 spans 13 residues. Per the germline V gene, CDR1 is MGHRA and CDR2 is YSYEKL. V lost 1 base to trimming and J lost 5 bases, with 8 bases between them. The CDR3: CASSQGQLETQYF. The CDR3 bases are TGCGCCAGCAGCCAAGGGCAGTTGGAGACCCAGTACTTC.

This chain connects TRBV7-2 to TRBJ2-3, with D perhaps matching TRBD2 (5 bases). Germline CDR1 SGHTA, CDR2 FQGNSA. The CDR3 is 16 residues long. V was cut by 5 bases and J by 0 bases, with 15 bases left in between. The CDR3 nucleotides read TGTGCCAGCAGCCCCATTCCGGGATCTAGCACAGATACGCAGTATTTT. It encodes CASSPIPGSSTDTQYF.

This clone was counted only a few times. The chain is built from TRBV9 and TRBJ2-1; 10 bases line up with TRBD2. This CDR3 is 16 amino acids long. Per the germline V gene, CDR1 is SGDLS and CDR2 is YYNGEE. V trimming: 3 bases; J trimming: 4 bases; junction bases outside the gene matches: 7. CDR3 sequence: CASSAYLAGGYNEQFF. As DNA, the CDR3 is TGTGCCAGCAGCGCCTACTTAGCGGGAGGATACAATGAGCAGTTCTTC. Combining the CDR3 with reference TRBV9 and TRBJ2-1 gives the whole variable domain DSGVTQTPKHLITATGQRVTLRCSPRSGDLSVYWYQQSLDQGLQFLIQYYNGEERAKGNILERFSAQQFPDLHSELNLSSLELGDSALYFCASSAYLAGGYNEQFFGPGTRLTVL.

This clone was counted a few times. V is TRBV27 and J is TRBJ2-3, with 9 bases matching TRBD1. The CDR3 has 15 amino acids. From germline, CDR1 is MNHEY and CDR2 SMNVEV (reference sequence). With 3 bases clipped from V and 6 bases from J, the junction kept 7 bases outside the gene matches. DNA for the CDR3: TGTGCCAGCAGTTTTTCCGGGACAGGGTTGGATACGCAGTATTTT. Amino acids: CASSFSGTGLDTQYF.

This clone was seen only a few times. V and J are TRBV12-5 and TRBJ1-2, with D possibly being TRBD1 (5 bases). This CDR3 is built from 13 residues. Per germline, CDR1 LGHNT and CDR2 FRNRAP. Trimming stripped 1 base from V and 4 bases from J, with 7 bases between. The CDR3 spells CASGLGQSYGYTF. CDR3 DNA: TGTGCTAGTGGTTTGGGACAGAGCTATGGCTACACCTTC. The whole variable domain, remainder taken from reference TRBV12-5 and TRBJ1-2, is DARVTQTPRHKVTEMGQEVTMRCQPILGHNTVFWYRQTMMQGLELLAYFRNRAPLDDSGMPKDRFSAEMPDATLATLKIQPSEPRDSAVYFCASGLGQSYGYTFGSGTRLTVV.

The gene calls are TRBV5-1 and TRBJ2-7, with a tentative D call TRBD1 (6 bases). Germline CDR1 and CDR2: SGHRS and YFSETQ. This CDR3 region has 15 residues. Trimming removed 4 bases from V and 3 bases from J, with 17 bases in between. CDR3 DNA: TGCGCCAGCAGCAAGGACAGCCCCCCCGTCTACGAGCAGTACTTC. Its translation is CASSKDSPPVYEQYF. The full variable domain, completed using reference TRBV5-1 and TRBJ2-7, is KAGVTQTPRYLIKTRGQQVTLSCSPISGHRSVSWYQQTPGQGLQFLFEYFSETQRNKGNFPGRFSGRQFSNSRSEMNVSTLELGDSALYLCASSKDSPPVYEQYFGPGTRLTVT.

V and J are TRBV4-2 and TRBJ2-1; TRBD2 matches at 7 bases. This CDR3 comprises 17 residues. CDR1 is LGHNA, CDR2 YNFKEQ, per germline. Trimming removed 4 bases from V and 2 bases from J; junction bases left unmatched: 11. This chain's CDR3 is CASSPSPASGAYNEQFF. The CDR3 DNA is TGTGCCAGCAGCCCCTCTCCAGCAAGCGGGGCCTACAATGAGCAGTTCTTC.

This clone was found a few times. V usage is TRBV12-5 and J usage is TRBJ2-7; D perhaps matches TRBD2 (6 bases). There are 13 residues in the CDR3. V lost 6 bases and J lost 0, with 9 bases in between. Germline values: CDR1 LGHNT, CDR2 FRNRAP. In DNA form, the CDR3 reads TGTGCTAGTGGGGCCGGGAGCTCCTACGAGCAGTACTTC. Amino acids: CASGAGSSYEQYF. Supplemented by reference TRBV12-5 and TRBJ2-7, the full variable domain reads DARVTQTPRHKVTEMGQEVTMRCQPILGHNTVFWYRQTMMQGLELLAYFRNRAPLDDSGMPKDRFSAEMPDATLATLKIQPSEPRDSAVYFCASGAGSSYEQYFGPGTRLTVT.

The sample holds a few counts of this clone. J is TRBJ2-7 and V is TRBV5-6; 8 nucleotides line up with TRBD1. The germline V gene encodes CDR1 SGHDT and CDR2 YYEEEE. The ends lost 2 bases at V and 1 base at J; junction bases unmatched: 5. CDR3 length: 15 residues. CDR3 loop: CASSFGQGGSYEQYF. The CDR3 DNA follows: TGTGCCAGCAGCTTCGGACAGGGCGGGTCCTACGAGCAGTACTTC.

This clone was seen a few times. The chain employs TRBV4-1 and TRBJ2-2, with 13 positions matching TRBD2. V was pared by 5 bases and J by 5 bases, with 2 bases of the junction left unmatched. The CDR3 is 15 amino acids. Germline V gene lookup returns CDR1 MGHRA and CDR2 YSYEKL. This CDR3 reads CASSLGLAGTGELFF. DNA for the CDR3: TGCGCCAGCAGCTTGGGACTAGCGGGAACCGGGGAGCTGTTTTTT.

The J gene is TRBJ1-5, the V gene TRBV6-5, with D uncertain. The CDR3 spans 14 residues. Germline V lookup: CDR1 MNHEY, CDR2 SVGAGI. V lost 2 bases, J lost 7 bases, and 12 bases lay in between. The CDR3 DNA sequence: TGTGCCAGCAGTTACGCAGGAGCGGAACAGCCCCAGCATTTT. Translated: CASSYAGAEQPQHF.

This clone was counted a few times. This chain joins TRBV9 and TRBJ1-1; 7 nucleotides match TRBD1. V lost 4 bases and J lost 5; bases outside the gene matches: 14. Germline V lookup: CDR1 SGDLS, CDR2 YYNGEE. The CDR3 runs 16 residues. CDR3 residues: CASSPRGTQGKTEAFF. CDR3 nucleotide sequence: TGTGCCAGCAGCCCACGGGGGACACAGGGGAAGACTGAAGCTTTCTTT.

In DNA form, the CDR3 reads TGTGCCAGCAGTTACTTAGGGACAGGGGATGGCGAGCAGTACTTC. Residues: CASSYLGTGDGEQYF. The chain is built from TRBV6-6 and TRBJ2-7, with TRBD1 matching 10 bases. Unmatched junction bases numbered 6, after V lost 1 base and J lost 6 bases. The CDR3 extends over 15 amino acids. In germline, CDR1 is MNHNY, CDR2 SVGAGI (reference sequence).

CDR3: CASSEPGSTEAFF. CDR3 nucleotides: TGTGCCAGCAGTGAACCGGGGAGCACTGAAGCTTTCTTT. This chain joins TRBV2 and TRBJ1-1; D gene ambiguous. V dropped 2 bases and J dropped 4 bases, with 8 bases sitting between them. The germline V gene has CDR1 SNHLY and CDR2 FYNNEI. The CDR3 has 13 residues. The full variable domain, in which reference TRBV2 and TRBJ1-1 provide the parts outside the CDR3, is EPEVTQTPSHQVTQMGQEVILRCVPISNHLYFYWYRQILGQKVEFLVSFYNNEISEKSEIFDDQFSVERPDGSNFTLKIRSTKLEDSAMYFCASSEPGSTEAFFGQGTRLTVV.